These 29 T cell receptor beta chains came from one sample sequenced in a study of blood T cell repertoires in COVID-19. This table comes from immunoSEQ multiplex PCR, and its TCRdb copy is limited to in-frame clones, with some not included. The sample gives approximately 390,000 clones, roughly 86% of which show up once; approximately 2% is in the top ten. The sample was PBMCs or T cells enriched from blood (not recorded which). Every receptor here comes from a woman between 40 and 55 years old with acute COVID-19.

The chain combines TRBV3-1 (or the pseudogene TRBV3-2) with TRBJ2-7, with unresolved D. V was cut by 1 base and J by 1 base, with 11 bases left in between. There are 15 residues in the CDR3. CDR1 LGHDT and CDR2 YNNKEL come from the germline V gene (reference sequence). The CDR3 bases are TGTGCCAGCAGCCAAGGGTACCAGTTATCCTACGAGCAGTACTTC. Its protein is CASSQGYQLSYEQYF.

V is TRBV6-5 and J is TRBJ1-1, with 8 bases fitting TRBD1. With 5 bases clipped from V and 2 bases from J, the junction kept 4 bases outside the gene matches. This CDR3 has 14 residues. Germline values: CDR1 MNHEY, CDR2 SVGAGI. The CDR3 DNA sequence: TGTGCCAGCAGTCACGGACAGGGAAACACTGAAGCTTTCTTT. Protein product: CASSHGQGNTEAFF.

The chain has TRBV3-1 (or the pseudogene TRBV3-2) and TRBJ2-3, with D maybe TRBD1 (6 bases). Trimming took 8 bases from V and 0 from J, leaving 9 bases between them. Germline V gene lookup returns CDR1 LGHDT and CDR2 YNNKEL (reference sequence). The length of the CDR3 is 13 residues. CDR3 coding DNA: TGTGCCAGCGGGACATCTAGCACAGATACGCAGTATTTT. Translation: CASGTSSTDTQYF.

J is TRBJ2-1 and V is TRBV27, with TRBD2 matching 8 bases. Unmatched junction bases numbered 7, after V lost 5 bases and J lost 1 base. The CDR3 totals 16 residues. Germline V gene data show CDR1 as MNHEY and CDR2 as SMNVEV (reference sequence). The CDR3 loop is CASSPLAGRSYNEQFF. CDR3 nucleotide sequence: TGTGCCAGCAGTCCTTTAGCGGGGAGGTCCTACAATGAGCAGTTCTTC.

The CDR3 reads CASSSAGTGYGTGELFF. The CDR3 DNA is TGCGCCAGCAGCTCCGCCGGGACAGGGTATGGCACCGGGGAGCTGTTTTTT. V usage is TRBV5-1 and J usage is TRBJ2-2; 9 bases fit TRBD1. With 3 bases clipped from V and 4 bases from J, the junction kept 10 bases outside the gene matches. The CDR3 runs 17 residues. Germline V gives CDR1 SGHRS, CDR2 YFSETQ.

V usage is TRBV5-1 and J usage is TRBJ2-1; D might be TRBD2 (5 bases). Germline CDR1 and CDR2: SGHRS and YFSETQ. The CDR3 length is 14 residues. The germline V and J ends were trimmed by 4 bases and 9 bases, with 17 bases remaining between them. In DNA, the CDR3 is TGCGCCAGCAGCACCTCGGACTGGACGGGTGAGCAGTTCTTC. The encoded protein is CASSTSDWTGEQFF.

This chain links TRBV3-1 (or the pseudogene TRBV3-2) with TRBJ1-1, with 7 positions matching TRBD1. The CDR3 sequence is 16 residues long. CDR1 is LGHDT and CDR2 is YNNKEL in the germline V gene (reference sequence). Germline trimming cut 0 bases from V and 4 bases from J; bases unmatched to any gene: 8. The CDR3 loop is CASSQDRDRESTEAFF. The DNA of the CDR3 is TGTGCCAGCAGCCAAGATCGAGACAGGGAGAGCACTGAAGCTTTCTTT.

The CDR3 nucleotides read TGTGCCAGCGGCCCTTTGTGGGGCGCACCCGGGGAGCTGTTTTTT. Translating it yields CASGPLWGAPGELFF. The chain employs TRBV6-7 and TRBJ2-2; a possible D gene is TRBD1 (5 bases). TRBV6-7 is treated as an ORF (open reading frame) with a function not yet certain. This CDR3 comprises 15 residues. The V end was cut by 8 bases, the J end by 6 bases, with 19 bases between.

This clone was detected only once. Other DNA sequences of this sample code for an identical CDR3. The J gene is TRBJ1-1, the V gene TRBV15, with no clear D. The germline V gene encodes CDR1 LNHNV and CDR2 YYDKDF (reference sequence). The CDR3 covers 13 residues. V was cut by 3 bases and J by 4 bases, with 9 bases left in between. The CDR3, as DNA: TGTGCCACCAGCAGGGGTGGAGGCACTGAAGCTTTCTTT. Amino acids: CATSRGGGTEAFF.

The genes are TRBV18 and TRBJ2-2, with TRBD2 as a possible D gene (5 bases). The germline V gene encodes CDR1 KGHSH and CDR2 LQKENI. This CDR3 contains 15 residues. Deletions cut 4 bases from V and 5 bases from J, with 14 bases between. The CDR3 loop reads CASSQFPDSTGELFF. The CDR3 coding sequence is TGTGCCAGCTCACAATTCCCGGACTCTACCGGGGAGCTGTTTTTT.

CDR3 DNA sequence: TGTGCCAGCAGTTTAACGGGAAGCTACGAGCAGTACTTC. It translates to CASSLTGSYEQYF. The chain uses TRBV28 and TRBJ2-7; D perhaps matches TRBD2 (5 bases). The CDR3 runs 13 residues. Trimming removed 2 bases at V and 3 bases at J, with 8 bases between. Per the germline V gene, CDR1 is MDHEN and CDR2 is SYDVKM.

In this sample, this clone turned up once. The chain joins TRBV7-2 to TRBJ1-1; D gene ambiguous. V was clipped by 7 bases and J by 1 base, with 4 bases between them. CDR1 and CDR2 (germline): SGHTA, FQGNSA. This CDR3 contains 11 residues. The CDR3 protein is CASTRNTEAFF. The CDR3, as DNA: TGTGCCAGCACCCGGAACACTGAAGCTTTCTTT.

The rearrangement links TRBV5-1 to TRBJ1-1, with TRBD1 as a possible D gene (6 bases). This CDR3 spans 14 amino acids. Trimming pared 2 bases from V and 4 bases from J, leaving 12 bases between. CDR1 and CDR2 (germline): SGHRS, YFSETQ. CDR3 DNA: TGCGCCAGCAGCTTCAGGGGCCAAGGCACTGAAGCTTTCTTT. It yields the protein CASSFRGQGTEAFF.

This chain joins TRBV19 and TRBJ1-2, with D perhaps matching TRBD1 (5 bases). Germline CDR1 reads LNHDA; CDR2 reads SQIVND (reference sequence). Trimming took off 6 bases at V and 3 bases at J, with 11 bases between the two ends. This CDR3 spans 13 amino acids. The CDR3 coding sequence is TGTGCCAGTAGCCCAGGGCCGGACTATGGCTACACCTTC. Its protein product is CASSPGPDYGYTF.

The chain combines TRBV11-2 with TRBJ2-3; D perhaps matches TRBD1 (5 bases). This CDR3 is 16 amino acids long. Germline CDR1 and CDR2: SGHAT and FQNNGV. V shed 2 bases and J shed 2 bases, with 14 bases lying between them. The CDR3 DNA reads as TGTGCCAGCAGCTTATTATTAGGGGCCTCCACAGATACGCAGTATTTT. Protein: CASSLLLGASTDTQYF.

The chain recombines TRBV9 with TRBJ1-2; D is ambiguous. Trimming removed 4 bases from V and 4 bases from J, with 14 bases in between. Germline values: CDR1 SGDLS, CDR2 YYNGEE. The CDR3 is 14 amino acids. CDR3 sequence reads: CASSPSEAPYGYTF. CDR3 nucleotide sequence: TGTGCCAGCAGCCCCTCTGAGGCACCCTATGGCTACACCTTC. The full variable domain, in which reference TRBV9 and TRBJ1-2 provide the parts outside the CDR3, is DSGVTQTPKHLITATGQRVTLRCSPRSGDLSVYWYQQSLDQGLQFLIQYYNGEERAKGNILERFSAQQFPDLHSELNLSSLELGDSALYFCASSPSEAPYGYTFGSGTRLTVV.

The genes are TRBV18 and TRBJ2-7; TRBD1 aligns across 10 bases. Germline values: CDR1 KGHSH, CDR2 LQKENI. The CDR3 length is 15 residues. The V gene end was trimmed by 5 bases and the J gene end by 0 bases; junction bases not matched to a gene: 4. The CDR3 sequence: CASSAGTGVSYEQYF. Here the CDR3 DNA reads TGTGCCAGCTCAGCTGGGACAGGGGTCTCCTACGAGCAGTACTTC.

The chain's CDR3 is CASSASGGVNEKLFF. The CDR3 DNA reads as TGCGCCAGCAGCGCCTCAGGGGGCGTGAATGAAAAACTGTTTTTT. This chain connects TRBV5-1 to TRBJ1-4; 8 bases align to TRBD1. V shed 4 bases, J shed 5 bases, and the junction held 7 bases outside the gene matches. The CDR3 covers 15 residues. The germline gives CDR1 SGHRS, CDR2 YFSETQ. Full variable domain (outside the CDR3, taken from reference TRBV5-1 and TRBJ1-4): KAGVTQTPRYLIKTRGQQVTLSCSPISGHRSVSWYQQTPGQGLQFLFEYFSETQRNKGNFPGRFSGRQFSNSRSEMNVSTLELGDSALYLCASSASGGVNEKLFFGSGTQLSVL.

The chain recombines TRBV24-1 with TRBJ2-5; D is possibly TRBD1 (6 bases). From germline, CDR1 is KGHDR and CDR2 SFDVKD. This CDR3 comprises 16 residues. V gave up 3 bases and J gave up 5 bases, with 18 bases separating them. CDR3 protein: CATSDPMPGHGETQYF. CDR3 bases: TGTGCCACCAGTGATCCTATGCCGGGACACGGGGAGACCCAGTACTTC.

This clone was found once. The chain joins TRBV7-2 to TRBJ1-5; the match to TRBD1 covers 10 bases. CDR3 length: 17 residues. Germline-derived CDR1 and CDR2 are SGHTA and FQGNSA. V dropped 2 bases and J dropped 6; count of bases not matched to a gene: 10. The DNA of the CDR3 is TGTGCCAGCAGCTTAACCCGGGACAGGGGATCCGGTCAGCCCCAGCATTTT. Amino acid sequence: CASSLTRDRGSGQPQHF.

This sequence joins TRBV7-2 and TRBJ2-7, with TRBD2 identical over 7 bases. Trimming cost V 2 bases and J 2 bases; bases outside gene matches: 6. Germline values: CDR1 SGHTA, CDR2 FQGNSA. This CDR3 region has 15 residues. The CDR3 is CASSLKSSGTYEQYF. The DNA for the CDR3 is TGTGCCAGCAGCTTAAAGTCTAGCGGTACCTACGAGCAGTACTTC.

V usage is TRBV5-5 and J usage is TRBJ2-1; 7 bases agree with TRBD1. The CDR3 has 13 residues. The germline gives CDR1 SGHKS, CDR2 YYEKEE (reference sequence). With V trimmed by 1 base and J by 8 bases, 3 bases remained unmatched. This CDR3 reads CASSLSGQDEQFF. In nucleotides, the CDR3 is TGTGCCAGCAGCTTGTCCGGACAGGATGAGCAGTTCTTC.

The chain is built from TRBV7-8 and TRBJ2-1, with 12 positions matching TRBD2. V shed 4 bases and J 0 bases; nucleotides not matched to a gene: 10. This CDR3 contains 19 residues. Germline CDR1 and CDR2: SGHVS and FQNEAQ. CDR3 sequence reads: CASSSRLAGALSSYNEQFF. The CDR3 nucleotides read TGTGCCAGCAGCTCGCGACTAGCGGGGGCCCTTAGCTCCTACAATGAGCAGTTCTTC.

The chain uses TRBV14 and TRBJ2-3; TRBD1 agrees at 7 bases. With 2 bases clipped from V and 5 bases from J, the junction kept 4 bases outside the gene matches. The CDR3 consists of 14 residues. The V gene's germline CDR1 is SGHDN and CDR2 FVKESK. Here the CDR3 DNA reads TGTGCCAGCAGCCAATCCTCAGGGGGAGATACGCAGTATTTT. Encoded protein: CASSQSSGGDTQYF. Full variable domain (rest looked up from reference TRBV14 and TRBJ2-3): EAGVTQFPSHSVIEKGQTVTLRCDPISGHDNLYWYRRVMGKEIKFLLHFVKESKQDESGMPNNRFLAERTGGTYSTLKVQPAELEDSGVYFCASSQSSGGDTQYFGPGTRLTVL.

The V gene is TRBV10-3, the J gene TRBJ2-2; a weak D match, TRBD1 (5 bases). V lost 4 bases and J 2 bases, leaving 5 bases between the germline ends. Germline V lookup: CDR1 ENHRY, CDR2 SYGVKD. The CDR3 runs 13 residues. CDR3: CAISGTNTGELFF. The CDR3 DNA follows: TGTGCCATCAGTGGGACAAACACCGGGGAGCTGTTTTTT.

This chain uses TRBV10-2 with TRBJ1-1, with D possibly matching TRBD1 (5 bases). The CDR3 is 13 amino acids. CDR1 and CDR2 (germline): WSHSY, SAAADI. V lost 0 bases, J lost 6 bases, and 8 bases lay in between. The CDR3 is CASSESGTSEAFF. The CDR3 nucleotides read TGCGCCAGCAGTGAGTCTGGGACTTCTGAAGCTTTCTTT.

V and J are TRBV6-2 or TRBV6-3 and TRBJ1-1, with D perhaps matching TRBD1 (5 bases). The CDR3 has 13 amino acids. V shed 6 bases and J shed 4 bases, with 12 bases lying between them. CDR1 is MNHEY and CDR2 is SVGEGT in the germline V gene. CDR3 loop: CASSLGHLTEAFF. Here the CDR3 DNA reads TGTGCCAGCAGCCTCGGACATCTCACTGAAGCTTTCTTT.

This rearrangement joins TRBV7-9 to TRBJ1-2; 7 bases are a match to TRBD1. J was trimmed by 8 bases and V by 0 bases; bases with no gene match: 9. The CDR3 extends over 15 amino acids. Germline lookup yields CDR1 SEHNR and CDR2 FQNEAQ (reference sequence). The DNA for the CDR3 is TGTGCCAGCAGCTTAGCGACGGGACAGCAGATGGGCTACACCTTC. This codes for CASSLATGQQMGYTF.

With regard to this clone: This sample also contains other DNA sequences that code for the same CDR3. The chain combines TRBV6-5 with TRBJ1-5; D is perhaps TRBD1 (5 bases). This CDR3 contains 15 residues. Looked up from germline, CDR1 is MNHEY and CDR2 is SVGAGI. The V end lost 3 bases, the J end lost 0 bases, and 9 bases lay between the germline ends. The CDR3, as DNA: TGTGCCAGCAGTTATGGGGGGAATAGCAATCAGCCCCAGCATTTT. This translates into CASSYGGNSNQPQHF.